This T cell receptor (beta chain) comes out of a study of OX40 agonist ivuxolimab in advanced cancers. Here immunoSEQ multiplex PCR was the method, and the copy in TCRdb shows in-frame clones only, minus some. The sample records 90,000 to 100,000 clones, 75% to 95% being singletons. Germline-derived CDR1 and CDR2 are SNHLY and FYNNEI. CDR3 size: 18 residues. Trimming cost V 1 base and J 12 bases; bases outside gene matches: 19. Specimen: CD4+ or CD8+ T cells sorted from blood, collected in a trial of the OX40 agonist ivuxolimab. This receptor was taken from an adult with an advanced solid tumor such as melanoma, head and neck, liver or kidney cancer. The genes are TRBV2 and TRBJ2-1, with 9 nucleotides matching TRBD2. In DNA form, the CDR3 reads TGTGCCAGCAGTGAAGGTGATATTGGTAGCGGGAGATTTGGGGGGCAGTTCTTC. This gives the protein CASSEGDIGSGRFGGQFF.